The T cell receptor beta chain under discussion was sequenced for a study of response to subunit inactivated influenza vaccine. TCRdb processed the RT-PCR reads anew with MiXCR; each CDR3 protein has one entry. This table has more than 600,000 distinct CDR3 sequences, about 18% appearing once. This CDR3 is 16 amino acids long. Germline CDR1 SGHDT, CDR2 YYEEEE. The V end lost 2 bases, the J end lost 0 bases, and 12 bases lay between the germline ends. The sequences come from PBMCs from blood, collected roughly 5 days after vaccination. The chain employs TRBV5-6 and TRBJ2-1; D ambiguous. The receptor's source is a man over 45 who received an inactivated influenza vaccine. CDR3 coding DNA: TGTGCCAGCAGCTTCTGGAAGAGGAGCTCCTACAATGAGCAGTTCTTC. It codes for CASSFWKRSSYNEQFF.